The entry below gives a single T cell receptor (beta chain) sequence along with its context. This clone appeared once. Its target antigen remains unknown. No much larger clonotype is one base removed from it; base qualities were not supplied. The sample originates from a study of shared clonotypes between healthy human individuals (dated by TCRdb to the early 2020s). In terms of the full investigation: The cohort included a few men and a couple of women between 18 and 49 years of age. For each donor, CD4 naive and CD4 memory were each run on three plates, CD8 naive on two plates, and CD8 memory on one plate. To estimate repertoire size and how much clonotypes are shared between individuals, the study performed deep sequencing of blood TCR repertoires from a few healthy adults. Different laboratories and diverse techniques were used to prepare libraries and sequence TCR repertoires, to increase sequencing depth and limit assay-specific biases. Leukapheresis yielded between about 0.85 and 9 billion PBMCs per donor. Here is what the overall study found, with its caveats: Naive subsets generally had larger estimated clonotype richness than memory subsets did. Compared with non-shared clonotypes, clonotypes shared by all four sorted-subset donors had higher generation probabilities. Sampling was limited to blood, and TCR repertoires in tissue likely differ from TCR repertoires in blood. Because the study included a small number of donors, the genetic and exposure-history diversity represented was limited. Pairwise subsampling led to the expectation that sequencing depth would affect the degree of clonotype sharing among donors. Even with the large sequencing depth, rarefaction of the sorted-subset datasets indicated that sequencing was incomplete. Across a few donors, 5% to 6% of naive CD4, roughly 3.5% of naive CD8, about 2.3% of memory CD4, and about 0.4% of memory CD8 clonotypes were shared.

Using the deep immunoSEQ assay, TCR CDR3 regions were amplified from genomic DNA by multiplex PCR. Extracted genomic DNA from each cell subset was spread evenly across all wells of several immunoSEQ 96-well plates, with each plate serving as a replicate. Each replicate PCR for sorted subsets received about 200 ng genomic DNA, equal to about 30,000 T cell genomes. Purified libraries were quantified with a Qubit 3.0 fluorometer, sized on a Bioanalyzer 2100, and re-quantified with the KAPA Library Quantification kit. A separate single-read 150-cycle Illumina NextSeq 550 flow cell was used to sequence each immunoSEQ 96-well plate. Per the source publication's procedure: Because only junctional sequences without quality scores were contained in the immunoSEQ output, filtering matching that applied to full-length reads could not be performed. Sequences were annotated with PyIR, a Python wrapper for IgBLAST v1.9, and V/J genes and CDR3 were assigned using IMGT germline references. Reads with weak V/J assignments (E-value above 1e-6), missing CDR3, stop codons, out-of-frame junctions, or ambiguous translated residues were removed. V3J clonotypes were defined as sequences sharing an identical inferred V gene, J gene, and CDR3 amino acid sequence. The percentage overlap between two repertoires was calculated by dividing the number of shared unique clonotypes by the size of the smaller repertoire. Three approaches were used to assess repertoire richness: RTK rarefaction, the Chao1 estimator, and Recon v2.1 estimates of unobserved clonotypes. Generation probabilities for all TCRbeta clonotypes obtained by the gDNA method from several donors were computed using OLGA. TCRdb mirrors the immuneACCESS table, restricted to in-frame sequences. Some clones are absent from its copies; in checked studies, under half trace to an unresolved V gene, and the reason for the others is unknown. The DNA gave D and trimming, while V, J and clone size come from that table. Within this sample are a few million clones, with roughly 95% of them counted one time only. Approximately 1.7% of the sample lies in the top ten.

For the CD8 naive samples, CD45RO-negative cells were positively selected for CCR7, yielding a CD45RA+CCR7+ population from which TemRA cells were excluded. The donors were healthy, HIV-negative adults who had no recently reported acute infections or vaccinations. Only Caucasian adults living in Nashville, Tennessee, USA were represented among the donors. After blood collection by leukapheresis, PBMCs were isolated using Ficoll-Histopaque density gradient centrifugation and then cryopreserved in the vapor phase of liquid nitrogen. Analytical flow cytometry was used to check the purity and quantity of each magnetically sorted T cell population. From each sorted fraction, genomic DNA was isolated and quantified by UV absorbance on a Nanodrop 2000c. Spanning cysteine to phenylalanine, the CDR3 consists of 14 amino acids. The DNA shown is the 42-base CDR3, in frame from base 1. The trim is 3 bases for V and 3 bases for J, with a gap of 11 bases between the germline ends. For CDR1 and CDR2, the germline V gene (reference sequence) lists LNHNV and YYDKDF.

This sequence uses TRBV15 and TRBJ2-5, with a tentative D call of TRBD1 or TRBD2, each matching 7 bases. This clonotype originated in a man aged 18 to 29 in good health. Some clones in this sample may be carry-over from other donors' samples. Material: naive CD8+ T cells from PBMCs. This specimen's cell subset or site label, interpreted: CD45RA+CCR7+. The nucleotides read TGTGCCACCAGCAGTCCAGGGGGGGAAGAGACCCAGTACTTC. It is translated as CATSSPGGEETQYF.